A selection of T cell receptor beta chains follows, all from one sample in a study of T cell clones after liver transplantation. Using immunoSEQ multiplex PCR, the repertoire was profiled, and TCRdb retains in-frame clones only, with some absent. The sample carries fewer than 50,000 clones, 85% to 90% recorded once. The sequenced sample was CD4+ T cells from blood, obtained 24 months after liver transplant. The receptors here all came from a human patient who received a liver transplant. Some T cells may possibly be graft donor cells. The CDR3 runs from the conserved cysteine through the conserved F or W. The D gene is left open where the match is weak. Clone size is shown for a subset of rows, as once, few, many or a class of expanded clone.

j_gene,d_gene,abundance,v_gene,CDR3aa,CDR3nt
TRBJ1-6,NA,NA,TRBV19,CASSIQLASGSPLHF,TGTGCCAGTAGTATTCAGCTAGCGAGTGGGTCACCCCTCCACTTT
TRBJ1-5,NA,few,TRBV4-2,CASSQDGSARHF,TGTGCCAGCAGCCAAGACGGATCAGCCCGGCATTTT
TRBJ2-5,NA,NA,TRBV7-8,CASSPGGLRYQETQYF,TGTGCCAGCAGCCCTGGGGGGCTCCGGTACCAAGAGACCCAGTACTTC
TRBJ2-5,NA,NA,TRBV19,CATSGIGRRGTQYF,TGTGCCACTTCCGGGATAGGTCGTCGAGGGACCCAGTACTTC
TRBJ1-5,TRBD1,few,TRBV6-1,CASSWTGGNQPQHF,TGTGCCAGCAGTTGGACAGGGGGCAACCAGCCCCAGCATTTT
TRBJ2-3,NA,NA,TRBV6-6,CASSYGTLKDTQYF,TGTGCCAGCAGTTACGGGACTTTAAAAGATACGCAGTATTTT
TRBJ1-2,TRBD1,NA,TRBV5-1,CASSLRTGTIDYTF,TGCGCCAGCAGCTTGAGGACAGGGACGATTGACTACACCTTC
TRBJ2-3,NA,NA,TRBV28,CASSSLEGDAPHTQYF,TGTGCCAGCAGTTCCCTCGAGGGGGACGCACCTCATACGCAGTATTTT
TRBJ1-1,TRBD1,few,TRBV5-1,CASSSTNTGGTEAFF,TGCGCCAGCAGCTCCACTAATACAGGGGGCACTGAAGCTTTCTTT
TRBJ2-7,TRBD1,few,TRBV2,CASSDGQGSYEQYF,TGTGCCAGCAGCGACGGACAGGGGTCCTACGAGCAGTACTTC
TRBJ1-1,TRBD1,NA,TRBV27,CASRGTGANTEAFF,TGTGCCAGCAGGGGGACAGGAGCGAACACTGAAGCTTTCTTT
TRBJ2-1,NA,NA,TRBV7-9,CASSLRYNEQFF,TGTGCCAGCAGTCTCCGGTACAATGAGCAGTTCTTC
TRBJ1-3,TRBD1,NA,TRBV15,CATSRDYRGLKTSGNTIYF,TGTGCCACCAGCAGAGATTACAGGGGGCTAAAGACTTCTGGAAACACCATATATTTT
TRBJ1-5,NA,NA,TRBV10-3,CAISEYSNQPQHF,TGTGCCATCAGTGAATATAGCAATCAGCCCCAGCATTTT
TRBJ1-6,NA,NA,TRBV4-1,CASSQERVSYNSPLHF,TGCGCCAGCAGCCAAGAAAGGGTATCCTATAATTCACCCCTCCACTTT
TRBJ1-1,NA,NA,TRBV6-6,CASSPTGNLNTEAFF,TGTGCCAGCAGTCCTACAGGGAATCTAAACACTGAAGCTTTCTTT
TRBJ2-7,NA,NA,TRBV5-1,CASSSPRVGEQYF,TGCGCCAGCAGCTCTCCCCGGGTTGGCGAGCAGTACTTC
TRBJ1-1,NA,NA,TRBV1,CISSQDRGQVNTEAFF,TGCATCAGCAGCCAAGATCGGGGACAGGTGAACACTGAAGCTTTCTTT
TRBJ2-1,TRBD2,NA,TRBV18,CASSPPASGYNEQFF,TGTGCCAGCTCACCACCCGCTAGCGGTTACAATGAGCAGTTCTTC
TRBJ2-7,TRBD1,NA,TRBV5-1,CASSPRAGTGDSEQYF,TGCGCCAGCAGCCCCCGAGCCGGGACAGGGGATAGCGAGCAGTACTTC
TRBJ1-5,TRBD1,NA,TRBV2,CASSEMRTGGNQPQHF,TGTGCCAGCAGTGAAATGCGGACAGGGGGCAATCAGCCCCAGCATTTT
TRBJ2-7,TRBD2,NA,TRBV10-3,CAIKERTSGSYEQYF,TGTGCCATCAAAGAGAGGACTAGCGGATCCTACGAGCAGTACTTC
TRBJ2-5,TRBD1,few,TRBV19,CASRPGTGAGITQYF,TGTGCCAGTAGGCCCGGGACAGGGGCTGGTATCACCCAGTACTTC
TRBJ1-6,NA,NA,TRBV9,CASSETGSSYNSPLHF,TGTGCCAGCAGCGAAACAGGGAGCTCCTATAATTCACCCCTCCACTTT
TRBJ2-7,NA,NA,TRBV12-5,CASGLVRRGSYEQYF,TGTGCTAGTGGTTTGGTACGACGGGGGTCCTACGAGCAGTACTTC
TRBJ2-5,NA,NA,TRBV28,CASSLGQQETQYF,TGTGCCAGCAGTCTTGGACAGCAAGAGACCCAGTACTTC
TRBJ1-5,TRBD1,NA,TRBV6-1,CASSAGQGYQPQHF,TGTGCCAGCAGTGCGGGACAGGGCTATCAGCCCCAGCATTTT
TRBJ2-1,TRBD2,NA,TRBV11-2,CASRPSGTSVYNEQFF,TGTGCCAGCAGACCCTCCGGGACTAGCGTCTACAATGAGCAGTTCTTC
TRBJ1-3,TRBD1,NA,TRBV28,CASSLYGTGAGNTIYF,TGTGCCAGCAGTTTATATGGGACAGGGGCTGGAAACACCATATATTTT
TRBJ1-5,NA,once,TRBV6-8,CASSYRFVVSNQPQHF,TGTGCCAGCAGTTACCGTTTCGTGGTAAGCAATCAGCCCCAGCATTTT
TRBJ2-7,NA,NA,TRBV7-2,CASSYSVSYEQYF,TGTGCCAGCAGCTACAGCGTCTCCTACGAGCAGTACTTC
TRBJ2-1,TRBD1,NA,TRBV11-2,CASSGTGGGRTSYNEQFF,TGTGCCAGCAGCGGGACAGGGGGCGGGAGAACGTCCTACAATGAGCAGTTCTTC
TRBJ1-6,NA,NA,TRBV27,CASSFLATGTYNSPLHF,TGTGCCAGCAGTTTCCTAGCCACAGGGACCTATAATTCACCCCTCCACTTT
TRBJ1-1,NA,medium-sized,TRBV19,CASSLQGSTEAFF,TGTGCCAGTAGCCTACAGGGATCCACTGAAGCTTTCTTT
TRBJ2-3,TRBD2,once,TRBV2,CASRGVLAGGKDTQYF,TGTGCCAGCAGAGGGGTACTAGCGGGGGGTAAAGATACGCAGTATTTT
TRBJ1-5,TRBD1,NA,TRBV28,CASSLGTGRQPQHF,TGTGCCAGCAGTTTAGGGACAGGGAGGCAGCCCCAGCATTTT
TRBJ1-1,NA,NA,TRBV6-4,CASSLDRLNTEAFF,TGTGCCAGCAGTCTAGACAGGCTGAACACTGAAGCTTTCTTT
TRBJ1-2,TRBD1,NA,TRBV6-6,CASSRTGEYGYTF,TGTGCCAGCAGCCGTACAGGGGAATATGGCTACACCTTC
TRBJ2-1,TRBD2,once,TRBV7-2,CASSLGPTSGLQSYNEQFF,TGTGCCAGCAGCTTAGGTCCGACTAGCGGGTTGCAATCTTACAATGAGCAGTTCTTC
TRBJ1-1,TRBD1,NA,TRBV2,CASRLTTGGLAFF,TGTGCCAGCAGGCTTACCACAGGGGGTTTAGCTTTCTTT
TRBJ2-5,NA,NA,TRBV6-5,CASSYSGAWETQYF,TGTGCCAGCAGTTACTCCGGGGCCTGGGAGACCCAGTACTTC
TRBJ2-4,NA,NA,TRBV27,CASSLGVAKNIQYF,TGTGCCAGCAGTTTAGGGGTAGCCAAAAACATTCAGTACTTC
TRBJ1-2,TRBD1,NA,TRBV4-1,CASSLGQGEILNYGYTF,TGCGCCAGCAGTTTGGGACAGGGCGAAATCCTGAACTATGGCTACACCTTC
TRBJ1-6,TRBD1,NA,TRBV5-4,CASSSPPGQGATLHF,TGTGCCAGCAGCTCCCCTCCGGGACAGGGGGCGACCCTCCACTTT
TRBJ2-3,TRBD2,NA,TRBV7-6,CASSLGSGGTTDTQYF,TGTGCCAGCAGCTTAGGTAGCGGGGGGACCACAGATACGCAGTATTTT
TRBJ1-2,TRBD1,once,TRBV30,CAWASGQGDYGYTF,TGTGCCTGGGCCTCCGGACAGGGGGACTATGGCTACACCTTC